This T cell receptor beta chain was retrieved from a study of technical replicates of blood from several donors. V was trimmed by 0 bases and J by 0 bases, leaving 7 bases between them. CDR3 length: 15 amino acids. Germline CDR1 is MNHEY and CDR2 is SVGAGI. Sequencing was performed with immunoSEQ multiplex PCR; in TCRdb, only in-frame clones are kept and a portion is missing. The data hold around 76,000 clones, with 75% to 95% observed a single time. This rearrangement joins TRBV6-5 to TRBJ2-3; TRBD1 might be the D (6 bases). The sequenced sample consisted of T cells isolated from PBMCs. The clonotype comes from a human donor in good health. The CDR3 DNA reads as TGTGCCAGCAGTTACTCCCAGGGGAGCACAGATACGCAGTATTTT. The encoded protein is CASSYSQGSTDTQYF.